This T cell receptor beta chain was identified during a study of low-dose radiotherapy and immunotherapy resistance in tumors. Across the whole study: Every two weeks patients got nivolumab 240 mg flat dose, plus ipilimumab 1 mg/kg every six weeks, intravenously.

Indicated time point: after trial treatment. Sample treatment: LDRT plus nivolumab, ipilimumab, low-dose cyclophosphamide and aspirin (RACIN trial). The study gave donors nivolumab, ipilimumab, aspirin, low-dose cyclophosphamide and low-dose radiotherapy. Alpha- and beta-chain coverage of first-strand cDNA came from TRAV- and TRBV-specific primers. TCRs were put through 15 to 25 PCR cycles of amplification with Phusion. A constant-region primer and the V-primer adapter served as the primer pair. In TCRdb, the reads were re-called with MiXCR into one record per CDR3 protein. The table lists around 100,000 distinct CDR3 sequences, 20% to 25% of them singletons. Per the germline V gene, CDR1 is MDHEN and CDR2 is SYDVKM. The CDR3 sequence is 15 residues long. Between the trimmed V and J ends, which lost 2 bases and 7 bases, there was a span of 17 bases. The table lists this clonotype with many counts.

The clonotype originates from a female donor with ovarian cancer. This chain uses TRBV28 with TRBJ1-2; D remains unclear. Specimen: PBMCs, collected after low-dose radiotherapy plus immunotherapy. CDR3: CASSLGATESGGYTF. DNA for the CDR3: TGTGCCAGCAGTTTAGGAGCGACGGAAAGCGGTGGCTACACCTTC.